Presented here are 11 T cell receptor beta chains from one specimen sequenced in a study of shared clonotypes between healthy human individuals. Profiled with immunoSEQ multiplex PCR; TCRdb holds only in-frame clones, not every one. The table lists 850,000 to 1,200,000 clones, approximately 70% of them singletons, with over 1.3% in the top ten. Sample: memory CD4+ T cells sorted from blood. Regarding subset: CD45RA-negative fraction. The receptors derive from a young man in good health.

This clone came up a few times. For the CDR3, the DNA is TGTGCCAGCAGGTCCCTACTAGCGGGAGGAGACAATGAGCAGTTCTTC. As protein: CASRSLLAGGDNEQFF. The chain uses TRBV5-8 and TRBJ2-1, with TRBD2 matching 12 bases. CDR1 is SGHTS, CDR2 YDEGEE, per germline. The V gene end was trimmed by 5 bases and the J gene end by 5 bases; junction bases not matched to a gene: 8. This CDR3 comprises 16 residues.

The chain is built from TRBV5-6 and TRBJ2-2, with 9 bases fitting TRBD1. The CDR3 consists of 17 residues. Germline V gives CDR1 SGHDT, CDR2 YYEEEE. J gave up 7 bases and V 4 bases, and 14 bases lay outside the gene matches. CDR3 protein: CASSRALDRGSRGELFF. The CDR3 DNA follows: TGTGCCAGCAGCCGAGCACTCGACAGGGGGTCTCGCGGGGAGCTGTTTTTT.

The rearrangement joins TRBV6-5 to TRBJ2-2; either TRBD1 or TRBD2 may fit D (5 bases each). Trimming took 6 bases from V and 8 from J, leaving 16 bases between them. Germline values: CDR1 MNHEY, CDR2 SVGAGI. The CDR3 loop spans 14 amino acids. In DNA, the CDR3 is TGTGCCAGCAGATCACCGGGACCGTCAGGGGAGCTGTTTTTT. Encoded protein: CASRSPGPSGELFF.

The chain uses TRBV5-1 and TRBJ2-5; D perhaps matches TRBD2 (6 bases). This CDR3 has 15 amino acids. Per germline, CDR1 SGHRS and CDR2 YFSETQ. V was pared by 2 bases and J by 4 bases, with 15 bases between. The CDR3 coding sequence is TGCGCCAGCAGCTTCTCGCGCGGGGAGGTAGAGACCCAGTACTTC. Residues: CASSFSRGEVETQYF.

This clone was picked up a small number of times. This chain joins TRBV9 and TRBJ2-7; D ambiguous. V was shortened by 0 bases and J by 6 bases, with 10 bases between the two germline ends. CDR1 is SGDLS, CDR2 YYNGEE, per germline. The CDR3 covers 13 residues. This CDR3 reads CASSVAQAGEQYF. In DNA form, the CDR3 reads TGTGCCAGCAGCGTAGCCCAGGCTGGCGAGCAGTACTTC.

The chain is built from TRBV19 and TRBJ2-1; 12 nucleotides line up with TRBD2. CDR3 size: 15 residues. Trimming cost V 7 bases and J 6 bases; bases outside gene matches: 7. The germline gives CDR1 LNHDA, CDR2 SQIVND (reference sequence). CDR3 residues: CASILAGGKINEQFF. In DNA, the CDR3 is TGTGCCAGTATTCTAGCGGGAGGGAAGATCAATGAGCAGTTCTTC.

This chain joins TRBV21-1 and TRBJ2-1; TRBD2 reflects the table's D call only, with no check against the DNA. TRBV21-1 is noted as a pseudogene. There are 15 residues in the CDR3. The CDR3 here is CASRRGVAGEVEQFF. The CDR3 DNA follows: TGTGCCAGCAGGCGGGGGGTAGCGGGAGAGGTGGAGCAGTTCTTC.

The J gene is TRBJ1-2, the V gene TRBV19, with D perhaps matching TRBD1 (6 bases). The CDR3 totals 14 residues. Germline V gene data show CDR1 as LNHDA and CDR2 as SQIVND (reference sequence). Trimming pared 7 bases from V and 0 bases from J, leaving 12 bases between. CDR3 sequence: CASIDRPPNYGYTF. CDR3 DNA sequence: TGTGCCAGTATTGACAGGCCACCTAACTATGGCTACACCTTC. Full variable domain (rest looked up from reference TRBV19 and TRBJ1-2): DGGITQSPKYLFRKEGQNVTLSCEQNLNHDAMYWYRQDPGQGLRLIYYSQIVNDFQKGDIAEGYSVSREKKESFPLTVTSAQKNPTAFYLCASIDRPPNYGYTFGSGTRLTVV.

V usage is TRBV11-3 and J usage is TRBJ2-1, with 11 bases aligning to TRBD1. With 4 bases clipped from V and 1 base from J, the junction kept 6 bases outside the gene matches. Germline CDR1 reads SGHNT; CDR2 reads YENEEA. The CDR3 runs 17 residues. The CDR3 protein is CASSSGQGAASYNEQFF. CDR3 DNA: TGTGCCAGCAGCTCCGGACAGGGGGCCGCATCCTACAATGAGCAGTTCTTC.

Notes on this clone: The same CDR3 also results from other DNA sequences found in this sample. V gene TRBV27 combines with J gene TRBJ2-7; 7 nucleotides agree with TRBD2. After removal of 6 bases from V and 3 bases from J, the junction contained 5 bases not matched to a gene. The CDR3 sequence is 13 residues long. Germline CDR1 and CDR2: MNHEY and SMNVEV (reference sequence). The DNA for the CDR3 is TGTGCCAGCAGCCCAGGACTAGGCTACGAGCAGTACTTC. Protein: CASSPGLGYEQYF.

The rearrangement joins TRBV5-6 to TRBJ1-1; possible D gene TRBD1, 5 bases. This CDR3 has 16 residues. The V end lost 4 bases, the J end lost 2 bases, and 18 bases lay between the germline ends. The germline CDR1 and CDR2 sequences are SGHDT and YYEEEE. For the CDR3, the DNA is TGTGCCAGCAGCCTGGAGGGGATCGGCTTTAACACTGAAGCTTTCTTT. The encoded protein is CASSLEGIGFNTEAFF.